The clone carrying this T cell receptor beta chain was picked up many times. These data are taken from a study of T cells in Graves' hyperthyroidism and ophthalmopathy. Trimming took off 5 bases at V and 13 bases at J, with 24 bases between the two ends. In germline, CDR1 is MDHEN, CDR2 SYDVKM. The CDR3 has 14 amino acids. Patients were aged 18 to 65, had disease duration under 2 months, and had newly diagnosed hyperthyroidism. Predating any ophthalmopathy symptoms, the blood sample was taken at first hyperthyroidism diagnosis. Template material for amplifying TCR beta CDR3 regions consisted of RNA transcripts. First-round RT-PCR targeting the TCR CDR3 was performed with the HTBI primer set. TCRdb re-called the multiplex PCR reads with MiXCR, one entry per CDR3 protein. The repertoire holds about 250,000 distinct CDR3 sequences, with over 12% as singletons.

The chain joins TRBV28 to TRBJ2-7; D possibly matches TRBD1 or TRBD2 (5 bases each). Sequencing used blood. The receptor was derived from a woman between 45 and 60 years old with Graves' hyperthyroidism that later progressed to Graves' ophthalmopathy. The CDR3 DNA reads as TGTGCCAGCAGTCCCCTAGCATCACCCTTACAGGCCTACTTC. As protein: CASSPLASPLQAYF.